This T cell receptor (beta chain) was documented in a study of type 1 and type 2 diabetes patients. Across the study: Samples came from type 1 diabetic, type 2 diabetic or nondiabetic people, recruited in China. A total of approximately 20,000,000 paired-end reads came from the whole study. Findings and caveats of the study: A median of one highly-expanded CD4+ clone, covering roughly 3.9% of reads, occurred in type 2 diabetes.

Only a few counts were recorded for this clonotype. The antigen is not known. The CDR3 has 14 residues. V dropped 6 bases and J dropped 5 bases, with 16 bases sitting between them. Germline values: CDR1 LNHDA, CDR2 SQIVND (reference sequence). Each participant gave approximately 9.1 milliliters of peripheral blood. Genomic DNA was the PCR template. A primer set of 30 forward and 13 reverse primers amplified the CDR3. Via MiXCR, TCRdb re-called the multiplex PCR reads, giving one row per CDR3 protein. This sample has 250,000 or so distinct CDR3 sequences, with 45% to 60% found just once. The sequence was collected from a man younger than 35 with type 2 diabetes. Sequences were obtained from peripheral blood mononuclear cells (PBMCs). The chain employs TRBV19 and TRBJ1-2, with D possibly being TRBD1 (5 bases). The CDR3 is CASSDRGGGYGYTF. CDR3 coding DNA: TGTGCCAGTAGCGACCGGGGCGGAGGTTATGGCTACACCTTC. The full variable domain, completed using reference TRBV19 and TRBJ1-2, is DGGITQSPKYLFRKEGQNVTLSCEQNLNHDAMYWYRQDPGQGLRLIYYSQIVNDFQKGDIAEGYSVSREKKESFPLTVTSAQKNPTAFYLCASSDRGGGYGYTFGSGTRLTVV.